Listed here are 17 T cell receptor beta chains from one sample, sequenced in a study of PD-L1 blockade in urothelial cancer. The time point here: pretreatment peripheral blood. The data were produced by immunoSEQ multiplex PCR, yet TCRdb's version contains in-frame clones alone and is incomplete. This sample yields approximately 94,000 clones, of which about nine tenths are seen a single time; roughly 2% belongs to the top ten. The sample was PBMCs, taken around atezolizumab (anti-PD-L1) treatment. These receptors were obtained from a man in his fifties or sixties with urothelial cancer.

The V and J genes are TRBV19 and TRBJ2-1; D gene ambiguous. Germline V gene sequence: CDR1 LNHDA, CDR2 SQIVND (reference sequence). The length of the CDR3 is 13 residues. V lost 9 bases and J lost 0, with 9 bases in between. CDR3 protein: CASSLYSYNEQFF. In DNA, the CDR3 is TGTGCCAGCAGTTTATACTCCTACAATGAGCAGTTCTTC.

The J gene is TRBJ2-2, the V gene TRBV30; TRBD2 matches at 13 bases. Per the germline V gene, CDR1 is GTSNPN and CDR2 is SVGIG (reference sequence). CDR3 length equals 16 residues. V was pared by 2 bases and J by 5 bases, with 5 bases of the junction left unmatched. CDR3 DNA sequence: TGTGCCTGGAGTTCCGGACTAGCGGGAGAGACCGGGGAGCTGTTTTTT. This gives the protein CAWSSGLAGETGELFF.

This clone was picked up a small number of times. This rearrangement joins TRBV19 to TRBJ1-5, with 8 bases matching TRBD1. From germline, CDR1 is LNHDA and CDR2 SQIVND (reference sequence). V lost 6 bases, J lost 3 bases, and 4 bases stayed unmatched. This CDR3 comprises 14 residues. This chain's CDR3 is CASRPGQDNQPQHF. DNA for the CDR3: TGTGCCAGTAGACCGGGACAGGACAATCAGCCCCAGCATTTT.

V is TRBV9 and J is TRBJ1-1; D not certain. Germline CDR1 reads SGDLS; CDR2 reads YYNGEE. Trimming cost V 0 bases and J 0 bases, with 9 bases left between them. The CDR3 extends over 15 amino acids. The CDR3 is CASSVGPFMNTEAFF. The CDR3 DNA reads TGTGCCAGCAGCGTAGGTCCGTTTATGAACACTGAAGCTTTCTTT.

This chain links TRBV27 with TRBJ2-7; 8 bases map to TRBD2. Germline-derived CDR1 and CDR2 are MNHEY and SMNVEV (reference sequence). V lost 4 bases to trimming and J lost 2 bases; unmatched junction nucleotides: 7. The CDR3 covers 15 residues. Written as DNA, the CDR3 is TGTGCCAGCAGTTACGGACTAGCAGGGACCTACGAGCAGTACTTC. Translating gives CASSYGLAGTYEQYF.

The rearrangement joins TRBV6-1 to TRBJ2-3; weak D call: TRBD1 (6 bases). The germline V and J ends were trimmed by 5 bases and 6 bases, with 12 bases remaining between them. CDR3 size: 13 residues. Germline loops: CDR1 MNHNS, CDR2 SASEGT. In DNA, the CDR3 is TGTGCCAGCAGTACCACAGGGTCCGATACGCAGTATTTT. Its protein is CASSTTGSDTQYF.

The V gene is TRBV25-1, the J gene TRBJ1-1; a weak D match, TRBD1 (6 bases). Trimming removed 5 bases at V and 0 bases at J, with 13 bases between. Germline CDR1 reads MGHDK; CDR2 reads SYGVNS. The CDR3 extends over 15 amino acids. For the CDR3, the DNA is TGTGCCAGCAGTCACCCCGGGACATTGAACACTGAAGCTTTCTTT. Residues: CASSHPGTLNTEAFF.

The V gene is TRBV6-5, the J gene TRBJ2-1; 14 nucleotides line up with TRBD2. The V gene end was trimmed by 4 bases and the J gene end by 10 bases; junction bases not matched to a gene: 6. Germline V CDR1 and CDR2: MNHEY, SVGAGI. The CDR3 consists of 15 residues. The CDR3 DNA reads TGTGCCAGCAGTTCGGGACTAGCGGGAGCAGGGGAGCAGTTCTTC. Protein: CASSSGLAGAGEQFF.

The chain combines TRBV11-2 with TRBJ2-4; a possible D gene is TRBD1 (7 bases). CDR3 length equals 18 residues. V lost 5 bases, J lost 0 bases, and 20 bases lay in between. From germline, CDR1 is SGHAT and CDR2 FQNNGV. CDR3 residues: CASSQAGRGRGAKNIQYF. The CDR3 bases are TGTGCCAGCAGCCAAGCCGGAAGGGGGCGGGGAGCCAAAAACATTCAGTACTTC.

The CDR3 sequence is CASSPSGTPSYEQYF. DNA for the CDR3: TGCGCCAGCAGCCCTTCCGGGACTCCGTCCTACGAGCAGTACTTC. This chain links TRBV4-1 with TRBJ2-7; the D gene is possibly TRBD2 (6 bases). The CDR3 loop spans 15 amino acids. The ends were cut back, 4 bases at V and 1 base at J, with 14 bases in the middle. Germline CDR1 reads MGHRA; CDR2 reads YSYEKL.

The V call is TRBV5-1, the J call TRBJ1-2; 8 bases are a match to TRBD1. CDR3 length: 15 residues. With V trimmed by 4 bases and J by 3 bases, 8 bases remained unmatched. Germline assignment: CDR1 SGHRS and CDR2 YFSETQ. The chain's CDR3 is CASSPTGQGDYGYTF. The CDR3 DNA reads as TGCGCCAGCAGCCCGACTGGACAGGGCGACTATGGCTACACCTTC. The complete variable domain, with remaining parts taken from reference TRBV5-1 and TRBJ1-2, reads KAGVTQTPRYLIKTRGQQVTLSCSPISGHRSVSWYQQTPGQGLQFLFEYFSETQRNKGNFPGRFSGRQFSNSRSEMNVSTLELGDSALYLCASSPTGQGDYGYTFGSGTRLTVV.

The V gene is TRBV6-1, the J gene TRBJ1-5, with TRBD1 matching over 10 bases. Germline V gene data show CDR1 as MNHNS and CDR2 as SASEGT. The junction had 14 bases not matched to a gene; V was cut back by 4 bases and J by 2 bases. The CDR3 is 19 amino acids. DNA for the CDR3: TGTGCCAGCAGTGTAACTCCGGGACAGGGGAACCCTGGCAATCAGCCCCAGCATTTT. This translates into CASSVTPGQGNPGNQPQHF.

This CDR3 is CATLRGGARRYEQYF. CDR3 nucleotides: TGTGCCACCCTGCGGGGGGGGGCGAGGCGGTACGAGCAGTACTTC. The chain uses TRBV28 and TRBJ2-7; 9 bases line up with TRBD2. With 10 bases clipped from V and 4 bases from J, the junction kept 14 bases outside the gene matches. The CDR3 spans 15 residues. Germline assignment: CDR1 MDHEN and CDR2 SYDVKM. The full variable domain, its missing parts supplied by reference TRBV28 and TRBJ2-7, is DVKVTQSSRYLVKRTGEKVFLECVQDMDHENMFWYRQDPGLGLRLIYFSYDVKMKEKGDIPEGYSVSREKKERFSLILESASTNQTSMYLCATLRGGARRYEQYFGPGTRLTVT.

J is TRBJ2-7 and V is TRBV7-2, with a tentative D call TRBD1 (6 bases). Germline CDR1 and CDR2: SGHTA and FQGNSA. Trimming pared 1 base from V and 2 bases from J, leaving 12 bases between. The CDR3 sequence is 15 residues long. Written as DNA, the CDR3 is TGTGCCAGCAGCTTAGGGCCAGGGGTCCCCTACGAGCAGTACTTC. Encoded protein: CASSLGPGVPYEQYF.

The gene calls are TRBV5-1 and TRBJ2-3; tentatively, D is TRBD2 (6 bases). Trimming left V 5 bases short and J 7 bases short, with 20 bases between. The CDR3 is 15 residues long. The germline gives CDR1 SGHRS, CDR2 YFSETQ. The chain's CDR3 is CASSTVGTLENTQYF. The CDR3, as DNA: TGCGCCAGCAGTACCGTGGGGACTCTCGAAAATACGCAGTATTTT.

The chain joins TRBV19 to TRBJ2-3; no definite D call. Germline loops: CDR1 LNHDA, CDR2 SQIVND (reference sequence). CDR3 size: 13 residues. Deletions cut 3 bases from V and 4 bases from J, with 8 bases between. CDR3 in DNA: TGTGCCAGTAGTATCTCCTCAGCAGATACGCAGTATTTT. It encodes CASSISSADTQYF.

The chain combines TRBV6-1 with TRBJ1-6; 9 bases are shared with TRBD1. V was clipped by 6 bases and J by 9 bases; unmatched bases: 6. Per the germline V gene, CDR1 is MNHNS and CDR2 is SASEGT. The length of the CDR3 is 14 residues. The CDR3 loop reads CASSAGTGTSPLHF. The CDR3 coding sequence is TGTGCCAGCAGCGCCGGGACAGGGACTTCACCCCTCCACTTT.